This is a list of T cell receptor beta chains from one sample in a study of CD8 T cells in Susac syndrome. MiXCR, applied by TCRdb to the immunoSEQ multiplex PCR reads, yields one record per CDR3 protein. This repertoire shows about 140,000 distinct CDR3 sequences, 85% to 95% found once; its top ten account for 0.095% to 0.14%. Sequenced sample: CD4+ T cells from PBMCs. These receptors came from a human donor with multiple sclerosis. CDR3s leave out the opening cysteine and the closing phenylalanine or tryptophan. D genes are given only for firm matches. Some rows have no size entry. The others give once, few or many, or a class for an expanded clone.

CDR3aa: ASFHPEFYGYT; d_gene: .; len: 11; j_gene: TRBJ1-2; abundance: .; v_gene: TRBV28
CDR3aa: ASSLDTSGSSYNEQF; d_gene: TRBD2; len: 15; j_gene: TRBJ2-1; abundance: once; v_gene: TRBV11-2
CDR3aa: ASSQSRTSNTEAF; d_gene: .; len: 13; j_gene: TRBJ1-1; abundance: once; v_gene: TRBV16
CDR3aa: ASRDIAGGPYNEQF; d_gene: TRBD2; len: 14; j_gene: TRBJ2-1; abundance: .; v_gene: TRBV27
CDR3aa: ASSRGLGANYGYT; d_gene: .; len: 13; j_gene: TRBJ1-2; abundance: .; v_gene: TRBV7-8
CDR3aa: ASSSGQGPLYEQY; d_gene: TRBD1; len: 13; j_gene: TRBJ2-7; abundance: .; v_gene: TRBV5-1
CDR3aa: ASRRGQESSGANVLT; d_gene: TRBD1; len: 15; j_gene: TRBJ2-6; abundance: .; v_gene: TRBV5-1
CDR3aa: ASSERTVH; d_gene: .; len: 8; j_gene: TRBJ2-7; abundance: .; v_gene: TRBV2
CDR3aa: ASSLELAGYNEQF; d_gene: TRBD2; len: 13; j_gene: TRBJ2-1; abundance: .; v_gene: TRBV5-1
CDR3aa: ASSRAMGASNQPQH; d_gene: .; len: 14; j_gene: TRBJ1-5; abundance: .; v_gene: TRBV2
CDR3aa: ASSVGRESSYEQY; d_gene: TRBD2; len: 13; j_gene: TRBJ2-7; abundance: once; v_gene: TRBV6-6
CDR3aa: ASSYQGDGYT; d_gene: .; len: 10; j_gene: TRBJ1-2; abundance: .; v_gene: TRBV5-1
CDR3aa: ASSLEQPSTDTQY; d_gene: .; len: 13; j_gene: TRBJ2-3; abundance: once; v_gene: TRBV5-1
CDR3aa: ASSQVDGDTQY; d_gene: .; len: 11; j_gene: TRBJ2-3; abundance: .; v_gene: TRBV4-1
CDR3aa: SVGLSGAGNGYT; d_gene: .; len: 12; j_gene: TRBJ1-2; abundance: .; v_gene: TRBV29-1
CDR3aa: ASIVGGPRGSSYNEQF; d_gene: .; len: 16; j_gene: TRBJ2-1; abundance: .; v_gene: TRBV7-2
CDR3aa: SARGGRARDTQY; d_gene: TRBD2; len: 12; j_gene: TRBJ2-3; abundance: .; v_gene: TRBV20-1
CDR3aa: ASSQAVRGYT; d_gene: .; len: 10; j_gene: TRBJ1-2; abundance: .; v_gene: TRBV3-1
CDR3aa: ASNPPGAYNEQF; d_gene: .; len: 12; j_gene: TRBJ2-1; abundance: .; v_gene: TRBV13
CDR3aa: ASSPVRDYEQY; d_gene: .; len: 11; j_gene: TRBJ2-7; abundance: .; v_gene: TRBV7-6
CDR3aa: SVPAGLNEQY; d_gene: .; len: 10; j_gene: TRBJ2-7; abundance: .; v_gene: TRBV29-1
CDR3aa: ASSLDNRGGNIQY; d_gene: .; len: 13; j_gene: TRBJ2-4; abundance: .; v_gene: TRBV7-9
CDR3aa: ASRRDSYNNQPQH; d_gene: .; len: 13; j_gene: TRBJ1-5; abundance: .; v_gene: TRBV12-3/TRBV12-4
CDR3aa: SVAHSSNQPQH; d_gene: .; len: 11; j_gene: TRBJ1-5; abundance: .; v_gene: TRBV29-1
CDR3aa: ASSFDRALSQPQH; d_gene: TRBD1; len: 13; j_gene: TRBJ1-5; abundance: once; v_gene: TRBV28
CDR3aa: ASSLDGAPGEQY; d_gene: .; len: 12; j_gene: TRBJ2-7; abundance: .; v_gene: TRBV5-1
CDR3aa: ASSLSGTSNNEQF; d_gene: .; len: 13; j_gene: TRBJ2-1; abundance: .; v_gene: TRBV5-1
CDR3aa: SVASGAQGGYT; d_gene: .; len: 11; j_gene: TRBJ1-2; abundance: .; v_gene: TRBV29-1
CDR3aa: ASGLVRNEQF; d_gene: .; len: 10; j_gene: TRBJ2-1; abundance: .; v_gene: TRBV12-5
CDR3aa: ASSGIPGPAGGETQY; d_gene: .; len: 15; j_gene: TRBJ2-5; abundance: .; v_gene: TRBV18
CDR3aa: SVDSQDSLKGEQY; d_gene: .; len: 13; j_gene: TRBJ2-7; abundance: .; v_gene: TRBV29-1
CDR3aa: ASRERLAGAGELF; d_gene: TRBD2; len: 13; j_gene: TRBJ2-2; abundance: .; v_gene: TRBV6-2/TRBV6-3
CDR3aa: ASSLLPGTVRHEQF; d_gene: TRBD1; len: 14; j_gene: TRBJ2-1; abundance: once; v_gene: TRBV27
CDR3aa: ASSSGTSGSEQY; d_gene: TRBD2; len: 12; j_gene: TRBJ2-7; abundance: .; v_gene: TRBV5-6
CDR3aa: AGRTGRQPQH; d_gene: TRBD1; len: 10; j_gene: TRBJ1-5; abundance: .; v_gene: TRBV30
CDR3aa: ASSFMGPEAF; d_gene: .; len: 10; j_gene: TRBJ1-1; abundance: once; v_gene: TRBV5-1
CDR3aa: AWSVRSGGAGNEQF; d_gene: TRBD2; len: 14; j_gene: TRBJ2-1; abundance: .; v_gene: TRBV30
CDR3aa: SGRLSGEAF; d_gene: .; len: 9; j_gene: TRBJ1-1; abundance: .; v_gene: TRBV29-1
CDR3aa: ASSPSGVYGYT; d_gene: .; len: 11; j_gene: TRBJ1-2; abundance: .; v_gene: TRBV28
CDR3aa: ASSQDREGALYEQY; d_gene: .; len: 14; j_gene: TRBJ2-7; abundance: .; v_gene: TRBV14
CDR3aa: ASSLFLAGELATDTQY; d_gene: TRBD2; len: 16; j_gene: TRBJ2-3; abundance: .; v_gene: TRBV5-1
CDR3aa: AWGRANTGELF; d_gene: .; len: 11; j_gene: TRBJ2-2; abundance: .; v_gene: TRBV30
CDR3aa: SVVVDSYEQY; d_gene: .; len: 10; j_gene: TRBJ2-7; abundance: .; v_gene: TRBV29-1
CDR3aa: SARVGQGGYEQY; d_gene: TRBD1; len: 12; j_gene: TRBJ2-7; abundance: .; v_gene: TRBV20-1
CDR3aa: SAWTAHTGELF; d_gene: .; len: 11; j_gene: TRBJ2-2; abundance: .; v_gene: TRBV29-1
CDR3aa: SAPKLAGPHGYT; d_gene: .; len: 12; j_gene: TRBJ1-2; abundance: .; v_gene: TRBV20-1
CDR3aa: ASSQDPAGESWTYEQY; d_gene: .; len: 16; j_gene: TRBJ2-7; abundance: .; v_gene: TRBV4-2
CDR3aa: ASSHEGAHNEKLF; d_gene: TRBD1; len: 13; j_gene: TRBJ1-4; abundance: .; v_gene: TRBV18
CDR3aa: SARGQGLADTQY; d_gene: .; len: 12; j_gene: TRBJ2-3; abundance: .; v_gene: TRBV20-1
CDR3aa: AWSRGTGGTYEQY; d_gene: TRBD1; len: 13; j_gene: TRBJ2-7; abundance: .; v_gene: TRBV30
CDR3aa: ASSPPSGEAF; d_gene: .; len: 10; j_gene: TRBJ1-1; abundance: once; v_gene: TRBV3-1
CDR3aa: SVETRGSGNTIY; d_gene: .; len: 12; j_gene: TRBJ1-3; abundance: .; v_gene: TRBV29-1
CDR3aa: ASSSGDNQPQH; d_gene: .; len: 11; j_gene: TRBJ1-5; abundance: once; v_gene: TRBV3-1
CDR3aa: ATSRDSRGGSWSYNEQF; d_gene: .; len: 17; j_gene: TRBJ2-1; abundance: .; v_gene: TRBV15
CDR3aa: ATAGAAKETQY; d_gene: .; len: 11; j_gene: TRBJ2-5; abundance: .; v_gene: TRBV6-2/TRBV6-3
CDR3aa: AGSPGSGGANVLT; d_gene: .; len: 13; j_gene: TRBJ2-6; abundance: .; v_gene: TRBV30
CDR3aa: ASSRDPLNYGYT; d_gene: .; len: 12; j_gene: TRBJ1-2; abundance: .; v_gene: TRBV11-2
CDR3aa: ATQLAGGPVDEQF; d_gene: TRBD2; len: 13; j_gene: TRBJ2-1; abundance: .; v_gene: TRBV12-3/TRBV12-4